One TCR beta chain is described in this entry. This entry belongs to a study of blood T cell repertoires in COVID-19. Method: immunoSEQ multiplex PCR; TCRdb's copy keeps in-frame clones and lacks some. This table holds about 170,000 clones, roughly 78% found once. V was clipped by 3 bases and J by 1 base; unmatched bases: 5. The CDR3 has 15 residues. The germline V gene has CDR1 LNHDA and CDR2 SQIVND (reference sequence). Source material: PBMCs or T cells enriched from blood (not recorded which). J is TRBJ1-2 and V is TRBV19, with TRBD1 matching over 7 bases. The TCR originated in a woman aged 70 to 79 in a cohort exposed to, infected with or recovered from COVID-19 (not recorded which). The CDR3: CASSIGRGVNYGYTF. In nucleotides, the CDR3 is TGTGCCAGTAGTATCGGCAGGGGGGTTAACTATGGCTACACCTTC.